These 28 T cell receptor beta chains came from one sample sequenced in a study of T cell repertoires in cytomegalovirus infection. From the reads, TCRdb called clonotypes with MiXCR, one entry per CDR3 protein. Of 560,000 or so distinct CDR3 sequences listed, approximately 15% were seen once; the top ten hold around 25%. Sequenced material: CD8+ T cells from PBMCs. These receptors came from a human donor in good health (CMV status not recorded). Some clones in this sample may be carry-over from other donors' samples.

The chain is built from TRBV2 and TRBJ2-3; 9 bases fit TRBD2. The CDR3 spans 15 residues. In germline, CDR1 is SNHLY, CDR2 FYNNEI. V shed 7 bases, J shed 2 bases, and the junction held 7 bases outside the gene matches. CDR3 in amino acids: CASIQAGGFTDTQYF. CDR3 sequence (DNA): TGTGCCAGCATTCAAGCGGGAGGATTCACAGATACGCAGTATTTT.

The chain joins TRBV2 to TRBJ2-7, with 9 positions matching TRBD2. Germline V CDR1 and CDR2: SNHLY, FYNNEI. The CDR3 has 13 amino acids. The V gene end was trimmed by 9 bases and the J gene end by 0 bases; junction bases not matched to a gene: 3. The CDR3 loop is CARRTSDSYEQYF. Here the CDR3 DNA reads TGTGCCAGGCGGACTAGCGACTCCTACGAGCAGTACTTC.

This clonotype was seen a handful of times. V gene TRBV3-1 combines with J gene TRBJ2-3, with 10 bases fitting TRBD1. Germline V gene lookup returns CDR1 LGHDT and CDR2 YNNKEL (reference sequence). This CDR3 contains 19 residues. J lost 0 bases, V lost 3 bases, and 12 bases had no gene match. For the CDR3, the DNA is TGTGCCAGCAGCCACCTCAAGAGAGGGACAGGGGTGAGCACAGATACGCAGTATTTT. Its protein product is CASSHLKRGTGVSTDTQYF.

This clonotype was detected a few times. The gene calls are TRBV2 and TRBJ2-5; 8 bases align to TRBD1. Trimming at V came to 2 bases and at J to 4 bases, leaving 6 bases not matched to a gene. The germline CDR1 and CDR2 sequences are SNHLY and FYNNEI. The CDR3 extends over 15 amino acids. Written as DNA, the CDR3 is TGTGCCAGCAGTGAAAACAGGGGGGCAAGAGAGACCCAGTACTTC. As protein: CASSENRGARETQYF. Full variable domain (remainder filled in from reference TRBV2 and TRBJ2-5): EPEVTQTPSHQVTQMGQEVILRCVPISNHLYFYWYRQILGQKVEFLVSFYNNEISEKSEIFDDQFSVERPDGSNFTLKIRSTKLEDSAMYFCASSENRGARETQYFGPGTRLLVL.

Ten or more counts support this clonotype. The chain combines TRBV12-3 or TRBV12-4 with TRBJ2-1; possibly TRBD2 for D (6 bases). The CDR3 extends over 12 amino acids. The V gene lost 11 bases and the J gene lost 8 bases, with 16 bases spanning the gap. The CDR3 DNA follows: TGTGCCGCCGCACGGGGAGGCGATGAGCAGTTCTTC. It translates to CAAARGGDEQFF.

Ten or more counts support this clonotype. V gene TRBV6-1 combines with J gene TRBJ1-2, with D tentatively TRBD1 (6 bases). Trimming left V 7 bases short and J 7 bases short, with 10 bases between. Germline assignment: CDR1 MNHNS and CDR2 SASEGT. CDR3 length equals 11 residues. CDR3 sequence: CASNGTPGYTF. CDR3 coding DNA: TGTGCCAGCAACGGGACACCTGGCTACACCTTC.

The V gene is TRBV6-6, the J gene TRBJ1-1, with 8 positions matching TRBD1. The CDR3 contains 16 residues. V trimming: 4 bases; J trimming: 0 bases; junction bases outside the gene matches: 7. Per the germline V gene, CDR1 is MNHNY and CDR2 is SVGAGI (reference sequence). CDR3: CASSSRTGFMNTEAFF. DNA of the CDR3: TGTGCCAGCAGTTCCCGGACAGGGTTCATGAACACTGAAGCTTTCTTT.

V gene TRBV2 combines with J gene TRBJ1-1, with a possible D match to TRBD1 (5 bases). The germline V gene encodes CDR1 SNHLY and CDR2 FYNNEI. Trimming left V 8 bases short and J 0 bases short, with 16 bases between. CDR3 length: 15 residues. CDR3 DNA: TGTGCCAGCCAAACCCGGGACTTCATGAACACTGAAGCTTTCTTT. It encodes CASQTRDFMNTEAFF.

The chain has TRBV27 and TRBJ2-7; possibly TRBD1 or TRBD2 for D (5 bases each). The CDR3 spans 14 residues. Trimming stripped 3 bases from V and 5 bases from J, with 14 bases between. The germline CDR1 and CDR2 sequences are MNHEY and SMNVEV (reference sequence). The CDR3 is CASSFGQGDDEQYF. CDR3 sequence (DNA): TGTGCCAGCAGTTTCGGGCAGGGAGATGACGAGCAGTACTTC.

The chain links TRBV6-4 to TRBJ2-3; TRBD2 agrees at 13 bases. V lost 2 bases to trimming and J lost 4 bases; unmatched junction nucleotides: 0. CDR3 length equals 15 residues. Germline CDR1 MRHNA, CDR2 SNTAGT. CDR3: CASSDTSGGADTQYF. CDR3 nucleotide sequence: TGTGCCAGCAGTGACACTAGCGGGGGGGCAGATACGCAGTATTTT.

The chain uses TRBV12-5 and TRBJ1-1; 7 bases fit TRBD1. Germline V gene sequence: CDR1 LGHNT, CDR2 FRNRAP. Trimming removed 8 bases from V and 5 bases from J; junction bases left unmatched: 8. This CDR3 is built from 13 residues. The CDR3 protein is CASWRGLGTEAFF. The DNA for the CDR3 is TGTGCTAGTTGGAGGGGGCTAGGGACTGAAGCTTTCTTT.

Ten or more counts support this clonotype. The CDR3 nucleotides are TGTGCCAGCAGTTCACCTTGGACAGCCTACGAGCAGTACTTC. Protein: CASSSPWTAYEQYF. The chain employs TRBV12-3 or TRBV12-4 and TRBJ2-7, with D possibly being TRBD1 (6 bases). Between the trimmed V and J ends, which lost 4 bases and 2 bases, there was a span of 12 bases. The CDR3 is 14 amino acids.

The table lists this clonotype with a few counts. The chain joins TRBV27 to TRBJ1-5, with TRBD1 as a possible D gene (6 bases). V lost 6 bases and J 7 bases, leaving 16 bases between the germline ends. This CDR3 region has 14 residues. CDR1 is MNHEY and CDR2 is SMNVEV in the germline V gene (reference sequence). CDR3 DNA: TGTGCCAGCAGGAAACAGGGAGGAGGCCAGCCCCAGCATTTT. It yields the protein CASRKQGGGQPQHF.

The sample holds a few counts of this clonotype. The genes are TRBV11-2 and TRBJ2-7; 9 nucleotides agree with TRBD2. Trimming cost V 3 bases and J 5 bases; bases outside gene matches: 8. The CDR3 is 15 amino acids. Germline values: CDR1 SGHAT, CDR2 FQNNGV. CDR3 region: CASSLFSGSGNEQYF. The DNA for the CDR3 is TGTGCCAGCAGCTTGTTTAGCGGGAGCGGGAACGAGCAGTACTTC.

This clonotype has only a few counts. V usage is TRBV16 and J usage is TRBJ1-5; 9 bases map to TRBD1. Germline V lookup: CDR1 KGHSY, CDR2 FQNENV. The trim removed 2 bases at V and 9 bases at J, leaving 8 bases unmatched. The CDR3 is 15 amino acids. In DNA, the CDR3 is TGTGCCAGCAGCCAAAACCGGGACAGGGTTTTGCCCCAGCATTTT. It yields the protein CASSQNRDRVLPQHF.

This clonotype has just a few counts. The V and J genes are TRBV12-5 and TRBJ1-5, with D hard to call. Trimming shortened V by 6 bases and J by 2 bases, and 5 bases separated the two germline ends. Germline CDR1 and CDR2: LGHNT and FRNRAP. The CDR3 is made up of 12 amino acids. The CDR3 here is CASGVGNQPQHF. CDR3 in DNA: TGTGCTAGTGGGGTTGGCAATCAGCCCCAGCATTTT.

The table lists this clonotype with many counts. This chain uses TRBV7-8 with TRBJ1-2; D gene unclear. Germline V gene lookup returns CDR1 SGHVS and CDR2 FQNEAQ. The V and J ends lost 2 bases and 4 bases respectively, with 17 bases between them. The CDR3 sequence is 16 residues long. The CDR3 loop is CASSLSKITGSYGYTF. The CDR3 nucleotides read TGTGCCAGCAGCTTAAGTAAGATAACGGGTTCCTATGGCTACACCTTC.

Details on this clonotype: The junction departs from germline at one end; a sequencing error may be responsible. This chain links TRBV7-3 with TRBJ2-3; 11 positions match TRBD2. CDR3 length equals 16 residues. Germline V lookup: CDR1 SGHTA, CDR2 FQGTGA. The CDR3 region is CSSSPIAGGVKDTQYF. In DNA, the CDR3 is TGTTCCAGCAGCCCCATAGCGGGAGGGGTCAAAGATACGCAGTATTTT.

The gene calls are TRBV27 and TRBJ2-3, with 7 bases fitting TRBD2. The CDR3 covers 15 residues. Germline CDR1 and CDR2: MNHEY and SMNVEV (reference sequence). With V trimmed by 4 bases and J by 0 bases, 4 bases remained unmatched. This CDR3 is CASSYTSASTDTQYF. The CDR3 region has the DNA TGTGCCAGCAGTTACACTAGCGCCAGCACAGATACGCAGTATTTT.

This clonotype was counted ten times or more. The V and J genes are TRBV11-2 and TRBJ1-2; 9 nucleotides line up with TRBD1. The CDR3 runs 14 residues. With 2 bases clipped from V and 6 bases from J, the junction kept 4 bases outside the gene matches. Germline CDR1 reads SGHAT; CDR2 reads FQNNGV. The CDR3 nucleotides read TGTGCCAGCAGCTTATCAACAGGGGGCGATGGCTACACCTTC. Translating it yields CASSLSTGGDGYTF. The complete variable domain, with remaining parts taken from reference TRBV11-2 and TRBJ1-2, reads EAGVAQSPRYKIIEKRQSVAFWCNPISGHATLYWYQQILGQGPKLLIQFQNNGVVDDSQLPKDRFSAERLKGVDSTLKIQPAKLEDSAVYLCASSLSTGGDGYTFGSGTRLTVV.

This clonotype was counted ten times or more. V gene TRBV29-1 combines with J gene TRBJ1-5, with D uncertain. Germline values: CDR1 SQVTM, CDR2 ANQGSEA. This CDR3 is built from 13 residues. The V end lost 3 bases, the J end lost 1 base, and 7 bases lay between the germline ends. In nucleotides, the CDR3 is TGCAGCGTTGAGACAACAAGCAATCAGCCCCAGCATTTT. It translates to CSVETTSNQPQHF.

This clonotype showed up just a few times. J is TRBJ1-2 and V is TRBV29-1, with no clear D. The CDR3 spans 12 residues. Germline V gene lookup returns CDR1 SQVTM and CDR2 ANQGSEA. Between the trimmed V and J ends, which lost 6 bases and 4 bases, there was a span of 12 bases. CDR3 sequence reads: CSVPSIAYGYTF. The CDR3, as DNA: TGCAGCGTGCCGTCCATCGCCTATGGCTACACCTTC. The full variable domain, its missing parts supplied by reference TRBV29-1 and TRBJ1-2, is SAVISQKPSRDICQRGTSLTIQCQVDSQVTMMFWYRQQPGQSLTLIATANQGSEATYESGFVIDKFPISRPNLTFSTLTVSNMSPEDSSIYLCSVPSIAYGYTFGSGTRLTVV.

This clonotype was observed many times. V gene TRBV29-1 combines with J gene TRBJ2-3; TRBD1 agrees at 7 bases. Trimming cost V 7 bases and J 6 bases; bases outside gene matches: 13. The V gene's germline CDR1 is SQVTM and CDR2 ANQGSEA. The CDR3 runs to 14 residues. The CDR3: CSELRTGTEDTQYF. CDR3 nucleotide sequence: TGCAGCGAGCTACGGACAGGAACGGAGGATACGCAGTATTTT.

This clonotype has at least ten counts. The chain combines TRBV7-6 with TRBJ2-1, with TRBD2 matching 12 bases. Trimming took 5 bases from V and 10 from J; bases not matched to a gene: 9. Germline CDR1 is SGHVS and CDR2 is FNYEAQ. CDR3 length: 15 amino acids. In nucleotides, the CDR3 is TGTGCCAGCAGCAACCCGCAGGGACTAGCGGGCGAGCAGTTCTTC. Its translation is CASSNPQGLAGEQFF.

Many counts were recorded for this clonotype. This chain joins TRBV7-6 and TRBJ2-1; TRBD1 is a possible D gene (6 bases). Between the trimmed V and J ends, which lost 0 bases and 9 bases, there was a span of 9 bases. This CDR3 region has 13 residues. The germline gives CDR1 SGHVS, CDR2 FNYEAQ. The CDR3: CASSLAKGVEQFF. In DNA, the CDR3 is TGTGCCAGCAGCTTAGCGAAGGGGGTTGAGCAGTTCTTC.

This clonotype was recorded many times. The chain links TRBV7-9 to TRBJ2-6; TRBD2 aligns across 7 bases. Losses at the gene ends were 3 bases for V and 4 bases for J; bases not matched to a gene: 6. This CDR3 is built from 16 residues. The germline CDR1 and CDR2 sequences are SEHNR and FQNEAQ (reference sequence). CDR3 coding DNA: TGTGCCAGCAGCTTCCCGACTAGCTCCGGGGCCAACGTCCTGACTTTC. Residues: CASSFPTSSGANVLTF.

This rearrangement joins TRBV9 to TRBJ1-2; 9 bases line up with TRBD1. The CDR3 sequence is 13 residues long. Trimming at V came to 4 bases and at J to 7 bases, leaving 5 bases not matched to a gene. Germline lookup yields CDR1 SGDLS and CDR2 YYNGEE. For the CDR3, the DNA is TGTGCCAGCAGCACCCGACAGGGGGGTGGCTACACCTTC. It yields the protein CASSTRQGGGYTF.

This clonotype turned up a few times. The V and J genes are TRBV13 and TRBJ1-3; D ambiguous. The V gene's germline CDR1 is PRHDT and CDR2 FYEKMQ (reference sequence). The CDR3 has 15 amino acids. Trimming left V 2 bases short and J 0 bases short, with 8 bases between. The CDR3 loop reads CASSLNPASGNTIYF. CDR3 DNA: TGTGCCAGCAGCTTAAATCCAGCCTCTGGAAACACCATATATTTT.